There are many counts of the clone carrying this T cell receptor (beta chain). Its antigen remains unidentified. The record originates from a study of response to subunit inactivated influenza vaccine. The V segment lost 0 bases and the J segment 8 bases; nucleotides outside the gene matches: 3. Germline loops: CDR1 SGHRS, CDR2 YFSETQ. This CDR3 region has 14 residues. Each CDR3 protein is one row after TCRdb ran MiXCR on the RT-PCR reads. In the table there are hundreds of thousands of distinct CDR3 sequences, over 9.5% of which are singletons. Overall study results and limits: The authors offered the suggestion that each seasonal influenza vaccination recruits few new T cells.

This rearrangement joins TRBV5-1 to TRBJ2-1, with TRBD1 identical over 9 bases. The receptor was isolated from a middle-aged man who received an inactivated influenza vaccine. The specimen comprised PBMCs from blood, sampled on the day of vaccination. The CDR3 spells CASSLEGQGDEQFF. The CDR3 DNA reads as TGCGCCAGCAGCTTGGAGGGACAGGGCGATGAGCAGTTCTTC.